This T cell receptor beta chain was captured in a study of cytomegalovirus exposure and HLA in healthy donors. Overall study findings and caveats: The study found most TCR sequences rare, yet found some public TCRs in many donors.

Note on this clone: Its specificity is unknown.

The CDR3 has 15 amino acids. Trimming took 0 bases from V and 8 from J, leaving 15 bases between them. CDR1 is SGHRS, CDR2 YFSETQ, per germline. Clones were read by immunoSEQ multiplex PCR, and TCRdb kept only the in-frame ones, dropping some. This sample has 220,000 or so clones, with roughly 83% found just once. The V and J genes are TRBV5-1 and TRBJ2-1; a possible D gene is TRBD2 (6 bases). The sequencing sample was made of PBMCs. The TCR originated in a woman in her 30s in good health and CMV-seropositive. The CDR3 loop is CASSLGSGASYEQFF. The CDR3 nucleotides are TGCGCCAGCAGCTTGGGATCGGGAGCGAGCTATGAGCAGTTCTTC.